This T cell receptor beta chain was captured by sequencing in a study of blood T cells in healthy people across ages. Study-wide results and limits: Significant beta diversity loss was already apparent by age roughly 40, declining roughly linearly.

Germline CDR1 reads LNHNV; CDR2 reads YYDKDF (reference sequence). With 0 bases clipped from V and 10 bases from J, the junction kept 20 bases outside the gene matches. The CDR3 loop spans 20 amino acids. About this clonotype itself: Its antigen is currently unknown.

It was with a sample-barcoded 5' primer and a J-beta primer mix that a second PCR of roughly 6 to 12 cycles was run. TCRdb re-called the 5' RACE reads through MiXCR, storing one row per CDR3 protein. This table holds some 1,500,000 distinct CDR3 sequences, about 45% found once. This rearrangement joins TRBV15 to TRBJ2-1, with 11 positions matching TRBD1. The TCR sequence derives from a woman under 30 in good health. Sequencing was done on a sample of blood. The CDR3: CATSRDLDRGPETPFYEQFF. In nucleotides, the CDR3 is TGTGCCACCAGCAGAGATTTGGACAGGGGGCCTGAAACCCCTTTCTACGAGCAGTTCTTC.